This TCR beta chain was recorded in a study of radiation and T cells in renal cell carcinoma. Study as a whole: Nephrectomy followed 15 Gy stereotactic body radiation by 4 weeks.

Time point of the sample: baseline pretreatment blood. Treatment: 15 Gy SBRT to primary tumor, nephrectomy 4 weeks later. The patient's renal cell carcinoma had clear cell pathology. Libraries were prepared by immunoSEQ multiplex PCR; TCRdb keeps only in-frame clonotypes and omits some of them. The sample holds about 150,000 clones; less than 90% are singletons and the top ten take around 4%. This specimen consisted of blood, obtained from a patient whose treatment included radiotherapy and nephrectomy. This TCR was recovered from a woman in her seventies with renal cell carcinoma.

The CDR3 DNA sequence: TGTGCCAGTAGTGTGCTGTTGGGGGAAGCTTTCTTT. Translated, it gives CASSVLLGEAFF. The chain joins TRBV19 to TRBJ1-1; D unclear. Germline loops: CDR1 LNHDA, CDR2 SQIVND (reference sequence). Trimming took off 5 bases at V and 8 bases at J, with 12 bases between the two ends. The CDR3 has 12 amino acids.